Each of the 27 T cell receptor beta chains below was sequenced from the same sample in a study of cytomegalovirus exposure and HLA in healthy donors. The PCR used 60 Vbeta and 13 Jbeta primers. The assay was immunoSEQ multiplex PCR, and TCRdb's table has in-frame clones only and misses some. The data hold about 150,000 clones, with under 90% observed a single time. The sample taken for sequencing was PBMCs. The receptors come from a young man in good health and CMV-seronegative.

The J gene is TRBJ2-7, the V gene TRBV7-6; a weak D match, TRBD1 (8 bases). The V and J ends lost 5 bases and 7 bases respectively, with 15 bases between them. Germline lookup yields CDR1 SGHVS and CDR2 FNYEAQ. The CDR3 runs to 13 residues. For the CDR3, the DNA is TGTGCCAGCAGCAACAGGGGGGGTCGAGAGCAGTACTTC. Protein sequence: CASSNRGGREQYF.

The chain uses TRBV28 and TRBJ1-5, with 8 bases aligning to TRBD1. V shed 6 bases and J 2 bases; nucleotides not matched to a gene: 0. Germline V lookup: CDR1 MDHEN, CDR2 SYDVKM. The CDR3 contains 13 residues. The CDR3, as DNA: TGTGCCAGCAGGACAGGGGGCAATCAGCCCCAGCATTTT. The encoded protein is CASRTGGNQPQHF.

This clone was recorded only once. The chain joins TRBV11-3 to TRBJ2-7, with D possibly TRBD2 on 5 matching bases. Trimming removed 8 bases at V and 6 bases at J, with 23 bases between. The CDR3 runs to 15 residues. Germline loops: CDR1 SGHNT, CDR2 YENEEA. The CDR3 is CASASPWRASTEQYF. In DNA form, the CDR3 reads TGTGCCAGCGCCTCACCATGGCGGGCCAGTACCGAGCAGTACTTC.

This chain connects TRBV19 to TRBJ2-7; D is possibly TRBD1 (5 bases). Germline CDR1 LNHDA, CDR2 SQIVND (reference sequence). There are 16 residues in the CDR3. V dropped 6 bases and J dropped 0 bases, with 18 bases sitting between them. As DNA, the CDR3 is TGTGCCAGTAGCGCTTTTGGGGCAGCCAGCTCCTACGAGCAGTACTTC. Translating gives CASSAFGAASSYEQYF.

The chain joins TRBV9 to TRBJ2-5; 11 nucleotides agree with TRBD2. V dropped 0 bases and J dropped 4; count of bases not matched to a gene: 5. The CDR3 is 16 amino acids. Germline V gives CDR1 SGDLS, CDR2 YYNGEE. The CDR3 region has the DNA TGTGCCAGCAGCGTAGGATCGGGACTAGCGGTAGAGACCCAGTACTTC. Its protein is CASSVGSGLAVETQYF.

The chain is built from TRBV4-3 and TRBJ1-2; D is perhaps TRBD1 (5 bases). Germline V lookup: CDR1 LGHNA, CDR2 YSLEER. CDR3 length equals 16 residues. V lost 0 bases and J lost 5, with 16 bases in between. CDR3 sequence (DNA): TGCGCCAGCAGCCAAGATCACGGGGGTAGCGGATATGGCTACACCTTC. Protein sequence: CASSQDHGGSGYGYTF.

The V call is TRBV6-1, the J call TRBJ2-1; no reliable D call. CDR3 length: 11 amino acids. Germline V lookup: CDR1 MNHNS, CDR2 SASEGT. The V gene lost 10 bases and the J gene lost 2 bases, with 6 bases spanning the gap. CDR3 in amino acids: CATTAYNEQFF. CDR3 sequence (DNA): TGTGCCACTACAGCCTACAATGAGCAGTTCTTC.

The chain uses TRBV30 and TRBJ1-4; D not certain. V lost 7 bases and J lost 10, with 13 bases in between. Germline V gene data show CDR1 as GTSNPN and CDR2 as SVGIG (reference sequence). The CDR3 is made up of 11 amino acids. The CDR3 DNA reads as TGTGCCTCAGCGGACGTCCGAAAACTGTTTTTT. It encodes CASADVRKLFF. Using reference TRBV30 and TRBJ1-4 for the parts outside the CDR3, the full variable domain is SQTIHQWPATLVQPVGSPLSLECTVEGTSNPNLYWYRQAAGRGLQLLFYSVGIGQISSEVPQNLSASRPQDRQFILSSKKLLLSDSGFYLCASADVRKLFFGSGTQLSVL.

The chain is built from TRBV29-1 and TRBJ2-1, with TRBD1 matching over 9 bases. J gave up 15 bases and V 5 bases, and 5 bases lay outside the gene matches. Germline lookup yields CDR1 SQVTM and CDR2 ANQGSEA. This CDR3 spans 10 amino acids. The CDR3 region is CSVTGQGWFF. The CDR3 region has the DNA TGCAGCGTTACAGGACAGGGGTGGTTCTTC.

This clone came up once. This rearrangement joins TRBV7-9 to TRBJ2-7; possible D gene TRBD1, 6 bases. The V gene's germline CDR1 is SEHNR and CDR2 FQNEAQ (reference sequence). Trimming removed 1 base from V and 5 bases from J, with 12 bases in between. The length of the CDR3 is 14 residues. CDR3 region: CASSLVQGSDEQYF. CDR3 nucleotide sequence: TGTGCCAGCAGCTTAGTTCAGGGGTCTGACGAGCAGTACTTC.

The genes are TRBV7-9 and TRBJ2-5; perhaps TRBD2 as D (6 bases). The CDR3 totals 13 residues. The ends were cut back, 6 bases at V and 3 bases at J, with 11 bases in the middle. Germline V gives CDR1 SEHNR, CDR2 FQNEAQ (reference sequence). The CDR3 region is CASRPTREETQYF. CDR3 nucleotides: TGTGCCAGCAGACCGACTAGAGAAGAGACCCAGTACTTC.

The chain joins TRBV7-3 to TRBJ2-6; D call uncertain. The V end lost 4 bases, the J end lost 0 bases, and 10 bases lay between the germline ends. The CDR3 consists of 16 residues. The germline V gene has CDR1 SGHTA and CDR2 FQGTGA. The CDR3 bases are TGTGCCAGCAGCTACCCTTCAGACTCTGGGGCCAACGTCCTGACTTTC. Its protein product is CASSYPSDSGANVLTF.

V gene TRBV4-3 combines with J gene TRBJ2-1; TRBD1 matches 8 bases. With 3 bases clipped from V and 8 bases from J, the junction kept 9 bases outside the gene matches. This CDR3 is 15 amino acids long. The V gene's germline CDR1 is LGHNA and CDR2 YSLEER. CDR3 residues: CASSHKDRAPDEQFF. The CDR3, as DNA: TGCGCCAGCAGCCATAAGGACAGGGCGCCGGATGAGCAGTTCTTC.

The V call is TRBV10-3, the J call TRBJ2-1; tentatively, D is TRBD2 (6 bases). CDR3 length: 14 residues. Per the germline V gene, CDR1 is ENHRY and CDR2 is SYGVKD. Between the trimmed V and J ends, which lost 8 bases and 5 bases, there was a span of 16 bases. CDR3 in amino acids: CAIAKGGEHNEQFF. For the CDR3, the DNA is TGTGCCATCGCGAAGGGCGGGGAACACAATGAGCAGTTCTTC.

J is TRBJ2-7 and V is TRBV5-5; D unclear. CDR1 is SGHKS and CDR2 is YYEKEE in the germline V gene (reference sequence). V lost 0 bases, J lost 3 bases, and 13 bases lay in between. There are 15 residues in the CDR3. CDR3 region: CASSLGLELSYEQYF. The CDR3 bases are TGTGCCAGCAGCTTGGGTTTAGAGCTTAGCTACGAGCAGTACTTC.

V and J are TRBV13 and TRBJ2-2; 13 bases fit TRBD2. With 5 bases clipped from V and 4 bases from J, the junction kept 7 bases outside the gene matches. This CDR3 comprises 17 residues. Germline values: CDR1 PRHDT, CDR2 FYEKMQ (reference sequence). DNA for the CDR3: TGTGCCAGCAGCCAAGGACTAGCGGGAGTTACCACCGGGGAGCTGTTTTTT. Its translation: CASSQGLAGVTTGELFF.

The gene calls are TRBV25-1 and TRBJ1-2; 9 bases agree with TRBD1. This CDR3 has 13 residues. Trimming took 7 bases from V and 7 from J; bases not matched to a gene: 7. CDR1 is MGHDK and CDR2 is SYGVNS in the germline V gene. CDR3 protein: CASNMGTGIGYTF. The CDR3 nucleotides are TGTGCCAGCAACATGGGGACAGGGATTGGCTACACCTTC.

The chain has TRBV6-1 and TRBJ2-1, with 9 bases fitting TRBD1. From germline, CDR1 is MNHNS and CDR2 SASEGT. Losses at the gene ends were 1 base for V and 8 bases for J; bases not matched to a gene: 6. This CDR3 is built from 15 residues. CDR3 sequence reads: CASSEGTGGLDEQFF. The CDR3 bases are TGTGCCAGCAGTGAAGGCACAGGGGGCCTGGATGAGCAGTTCTTC.

In this sample, this clone turned up once. V gene TRBV10-1 combines with J gene TRBJ2-3; 10 bases map to TRBD2. Germline V gene lookup returns CDR1 WNHNN and CDR2 SYGVQD (reference sequence). The CDR3 has 17 amino acids. The V gene end was trimmed by 4 bases and the J gene end by 0 bases; junction bases not matched to a gene: 7. Here the CDR3 reads CASSGLAGAPSTDTQYF. The CDR3 DNA reads TGCGCCAGCAGTGGGCTAGCGGGGGCGCCCAGCACAGATACGCAGTATTTT.

The V call is TRBV28, the J call TRBJ1-2, with TRBD1 as a possible D gene (6 bases). In germline, CDR1 is MDHEN, CDR2 SYDVKM. V gave up 6 bases and J gave up 5 bases, with 10 bases separating them. The CDR3 is made up of 12 amino acids. CDR3 nucleotide sequence: TGTGCCAGCAGCCCAGGGGAGTATGGCTACACCTTC. It yields the protein CASSPGEYGYTF.

The rearrangement uses TRBV11-3 and TRBJ2-1; D possibly corresponds to TRBD2 (6 bases). Germline V gene lookup returns CDR1 SGHNT and CDR2 YENEEA. The CDR3 extends over 14 amino acids. Trimming took 5 bases from V and 10 from J, leaving 18 bases between them. CDR3 protein: CASSLREATGEQFF. The DNA for the CDR3 is TGTGCCAGCAGCCTAAGGGAGGCAACGGGGGAGCAGTTCTTC. The full variable domain, with the rest looked up from reference TRBV11-3 and TRBJ2-1, is EAGVVQSPRYKIIEKKQPVAFWCNPISGHNTLYWYLQNLGQGPELLIRYENEEAVDDSQLPKDRFSAERLKGVDSTLKIQPAELGDSAVYLCASSLREATGEQFFGPGTRLTVL.

The chain employs TRBV30 and TRBJ1-3, with 7 nucleotides matching TRBD1. Germline CDR1 GTSNPN, CDR2 SVGIG (reference sequence). The CDR3 consists of 14 residues. The J segment lost 2 bases and the V segment lost 2 bases, leaving 3 bases of the junction unmatched. The CDR3 DNA follows: TGTGCCTGGAGTAGGACAGGAACTGGAAACACCATATATTTT. It translates to CAWSRTGTGNTIYF.

This chain connects TRBV7-9 to TRBJ2-7; the match to TRBD1 covers 10 bases. The length of the CDR3 is 15 residues. Unmatched junction bases numbered 8, after V lost 2 bases and J lost 7 bases. CDR1 and CDR2 from the germline V gene are SEHNR and FQNEAQ (reference sequence). The CDR3 sequence: CASSLWGQGPHEQYF. Here the CDR3 DNA reads TGTGCCAGCAGCTTATGGGGACAGGGGCCGCATGAGCAGTACTTC.

The V gene is TRBV9, the J gene TRBJ2-2; 8 bases are a match to TRBD2. Germline CDR1 and CDR2: SGDLS and YYNGEE. The junction had 5 bases not matched to a gene; V was cut back by 0 bases and J by 4 bases. The CDR3 has 16 residues. In nucleotides, the CDR3 is TGTGCCAGCAGCGTAGCTCGCGGGGGGCTCACCGGGGAGCTGTTTTTT. Amino acids: CASSVARGGLTGELFF.

The V gene is TRBV5-4, the J gene TRBJ2-1, with 10 bases matching TRBD2. From germline, CDR1 is SGHNT and CDR2 YYREEE (reference sequence). Germline trimming cut 4 bases from V and 7 bases from J; bases unmatched to any gene: 11. This CDR3 region has 16 residues. CDR3 in DNA: TGTGCCAGCAGCCGAACTGCTAGCGGGAGTGGTAATGAGCAGTTCTTC. Protein: CASSRTASGSGNEQFF.

This clone was picked up a small number of times. The J gene is TRBJ2-2, the V gene TRBV6-6, with a possible D match to TRBD2 (5 bases). The germline V gene encodes CDR1 MNHNY and CDR2 SVGAGI (reference sequence). V was pared by 4 bases and J by 3 bases, with 15 bases between. The CDR3 covers 16 residues. The CDR3, as DNA: TGTGCCAGCAGTTTTTTGGACTGGCCTTACACCGGGGAGCTGTTTTTT. This translates into CASSFLDWPYTGELFF.

To note about this clone: The same CDR3 is also encoded by other DNA sequences in this sample. The CDR3 nucleotides read TGCGCCAGCAGCCCGGGTCATGCCTACGAGCAGTACTTC. Encoded protein: CASSPGHAYEQYF. The J gene is TRBJ2-7, the V gene TRBV4-1; D is uncertain. The CDR3 is 13 amino acids. V was pared by 4 bases and J by 2 bases, with 9 bases between. The V gene's germline CDR1 is MGHRA and CDR2 YSYEKL.